The clone carrying this T cell receptor beta chain was recorded many times. Its antigen is unknown. This sample is drawn from a study of read filtering for tumor transcriptome and immune sequencing. The library was built from 400 ng RNA with molecular barcoded adaptors for alpha/delta and beta/gamma chains. A single record per CDR3 protein comes from TCRdb applying MiXCR to the reads. Among under 150,000 distinct CDR3 sequences listed, approximately 13% were seen once. Regarding the study as a whole: Without single-read clonotypes, shared clonotype proportions correlated more between IR-seq and RNA-seq.

Sequenced sample: a population of CD138-negative cells sorted from bone marrow. The TCR comes from a donor older than 35 with multiple myeloma.

This CDR3 reads CSVEDIRAQETQYF. The CDR3 DNA sequence: TGCAGCGTTGAAGATATCAGGGCGCAAGAGACCCAGTACTTC. The V gene is TRBV29-1, the J gene TRBJ2-5; possibly TRBD1 for D (5 bases). Germline-derived CDR1 and CDR2 are SQVTM and ANQGSEA. Trimming cost V 0 bases and J 2 bases, with 10 bases left between them. The CDR3 covers 14 residues. The whole variable domain, remainder taken from reference TRBV29-1 and TRBJ2-5, is SAVISQKPSRDICQRGTSLTIQCQVDSQVTMMFWYRQQPGQSLTLIATANQGSEATYESGFVIDKFPISRPNLTFSTLTVSNMSPEDSSIYLCSVEDIRAQETQYFGPGTRLLVL.